Described below is a single TCR beta chain sequence and its context. This specimen belongs to a study of CD8 T cells in ankylosing spondylitis. TCRdb redid the calling of the 5' RACE reads with MiXCR, one entry per CDR3 protein. The profile shows about 90,000 distinct CDR3 sequences, 25% to 35% of them singletons. V was clipped by 4 bases and J by 0 bases, with 14 bases between them. This CDR3 spans 16 amino acids. Germline V lookup: CDR1 SGHKS, CDR2 YYEKEE (reference sequence). The receptor's source is a male donor with ankylosing spondylitis or in good health (not recorded which). This rearrangement joins TRBV5-5 to TRBJ2-1; the D gene is possibly TRBD2 (5 bases). Input material: blood, either unsorted or a sorted T cell fraction (not recorded which). CDR3 nucleotides: TGTGCCAGCAGCCCTGGACTTACGAGCTCCTACAATGAGCAGTTCTTC. Protein sequence: CASSPGLTSSYNEQFF.